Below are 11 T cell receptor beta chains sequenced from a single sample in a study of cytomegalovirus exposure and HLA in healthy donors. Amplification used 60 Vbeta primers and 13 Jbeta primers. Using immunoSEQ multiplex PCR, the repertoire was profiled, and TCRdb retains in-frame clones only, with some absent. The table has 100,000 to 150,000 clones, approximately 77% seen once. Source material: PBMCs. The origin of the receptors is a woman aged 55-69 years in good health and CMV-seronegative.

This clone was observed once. CDR3 region: CAIPEYGRGGLAGNTIYF. Written as DNA, the CDR3 is TGTGCCATCCCAGAATACGGCAGAGGGGGCTTGGCAGGAAACACCATATATTTT. This chain joins TRBV7-9 and TRBJ1-3, with 7 positions matching TRBD1. CDR3 length: 18 residues. Per the germline V gene, CDR1 is SEHNR and CDR2 is FQNEAQ (reference sequence). V lost 10 bases to trimming and J lost 4 bases; unmatched junction nucleotides: 22.

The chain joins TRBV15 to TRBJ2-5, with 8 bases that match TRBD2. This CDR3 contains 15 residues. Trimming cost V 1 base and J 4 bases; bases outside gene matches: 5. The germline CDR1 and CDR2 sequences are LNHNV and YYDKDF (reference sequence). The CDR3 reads CATSRGRGARETQYF. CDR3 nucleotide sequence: TGTGCCACCAGCAGAGGGCGGGGGGCGAGAGAGACCCAGTACTTC.

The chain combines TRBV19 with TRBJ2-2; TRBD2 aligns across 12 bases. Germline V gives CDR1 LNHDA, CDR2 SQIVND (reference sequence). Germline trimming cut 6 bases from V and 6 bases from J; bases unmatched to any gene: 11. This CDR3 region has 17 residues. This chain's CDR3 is CASRTEASGGVAGELFF. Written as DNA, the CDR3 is TGTGCCAGTAGAACCGAAGCTAGCGGGGGGGTAGCCGGGGAGCTGTTTTTT.

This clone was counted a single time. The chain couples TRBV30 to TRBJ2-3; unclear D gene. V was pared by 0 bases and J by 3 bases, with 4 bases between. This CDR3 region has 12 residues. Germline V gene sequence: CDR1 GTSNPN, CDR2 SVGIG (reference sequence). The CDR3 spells CAWSVLTDTQYF. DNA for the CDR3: TGTGCCTGGAGTGTACTTACAGATACGCAGTATTTT.

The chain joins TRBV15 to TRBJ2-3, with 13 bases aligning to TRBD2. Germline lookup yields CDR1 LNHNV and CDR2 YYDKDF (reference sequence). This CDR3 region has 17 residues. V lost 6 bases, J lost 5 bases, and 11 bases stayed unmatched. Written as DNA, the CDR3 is TGTGCCACCAGACGGGGACTAGCGGGACGCGCCCGAGATACGCAGTATTTT. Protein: CATRRGLAGRARDTQYF.

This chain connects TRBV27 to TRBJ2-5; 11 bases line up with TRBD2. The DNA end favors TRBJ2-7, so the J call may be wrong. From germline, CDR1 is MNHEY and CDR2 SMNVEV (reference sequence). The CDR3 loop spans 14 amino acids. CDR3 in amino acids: CASRSGLADYEQYF. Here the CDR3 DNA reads TGTGCCAGCAGGTCGGGACTAGCGGACTACGAGCAGTACTTC.

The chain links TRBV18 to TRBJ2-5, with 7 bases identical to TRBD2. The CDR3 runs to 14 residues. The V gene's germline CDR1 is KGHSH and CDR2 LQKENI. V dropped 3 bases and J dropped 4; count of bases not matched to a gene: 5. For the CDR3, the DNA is TGTGCCAGCTCACCGGGGGGGGATCGAGAGACCCAGTACTTC. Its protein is CASSPGGDRETQYF. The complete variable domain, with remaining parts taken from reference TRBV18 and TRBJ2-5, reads NAGVMQNPRHLVRRRGQEARLRCSPMKGHSHVYWYRQLPEEGLKFMVYLQKENIIDESGMPKERFSAEFPKEGPSILRIQQVVRGDSAAYFCASSPGGDRETQYFGPGTRLLVL.

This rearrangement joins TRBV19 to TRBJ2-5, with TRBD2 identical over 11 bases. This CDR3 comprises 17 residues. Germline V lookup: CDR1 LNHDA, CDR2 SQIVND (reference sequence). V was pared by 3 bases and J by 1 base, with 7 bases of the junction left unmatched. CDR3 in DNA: TGTGCCAGTAGTATTGGAGACCTAGCGGGGGGCCAAGAGACCCAGTACTTC. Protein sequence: CASSIGDLAGGQETQYF.

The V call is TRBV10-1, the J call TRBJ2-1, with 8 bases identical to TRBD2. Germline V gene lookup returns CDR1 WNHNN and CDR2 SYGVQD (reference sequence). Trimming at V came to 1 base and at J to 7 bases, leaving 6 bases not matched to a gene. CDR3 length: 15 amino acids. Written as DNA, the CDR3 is TGCGCCAGCAGTGAGTACAGCGGGGGAGGGAATGAGCAGTTCTTC. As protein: CASSEYSGGGNEQFF.

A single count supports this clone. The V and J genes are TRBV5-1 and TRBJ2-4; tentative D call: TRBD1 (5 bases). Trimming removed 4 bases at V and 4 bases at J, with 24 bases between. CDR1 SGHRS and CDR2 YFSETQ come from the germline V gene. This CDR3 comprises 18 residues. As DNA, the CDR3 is TGCGCCAGCAGCCCCCAACCCGGTCAGGGCCACACTAAAAACATTCAGTACTTC. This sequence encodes CASSPQPGQGHTKNIQYF.

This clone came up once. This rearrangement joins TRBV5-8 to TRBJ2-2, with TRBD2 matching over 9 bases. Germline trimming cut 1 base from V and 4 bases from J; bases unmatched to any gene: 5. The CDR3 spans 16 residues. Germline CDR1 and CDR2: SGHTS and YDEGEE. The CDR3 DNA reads TGTGCCAGCAGCTTGATGGCGGGAGGGAGCACCGGGGAGCTGTTTTTT. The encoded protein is CASSLMAGGSTGELFF.